What follows are 4 T cell receptor beta chains derived from one specimen sequenced in a study of cytomegalovirus exposure and HLA in healthy donors. The PCR used 60 Vbeta and 13 Jbeta primers. Data came from immunoSEQ multiplex PCR; TCRdb stores just in-frame clones and leaves some out. The table has about 150,000 clones, about 83% seen once. The source material was PBMCs. The receptors originated from a woman between 35 and 50 years old in good health and CMV-seronegative.

This clone turned up a few times. This chain connects TRBV6-6 to TRBJ2-7; 7 positions match TRBD2. The CDR3 sequence is 12 residues long. The junction had 7 bases not matched to a gene; V was cut back by 11 bases and J by 3 bases. The germline CDR1 and CDR2 sequences are MNHNY and SVGAGI (reference sequence). The CDR3 is CASGTTIYEQYF. The CDR3 coding sequence is TGTGCCTCCGGGACTACCATCTACGAGCAGTACTTC.

The J gene is TRBJ1-1, the V gene TRBV11-2, with TRBD1 as a possible D gene (6 bases). Per the germline V gene, CDR1 is SGHAT and CDR2 is FQNNGV. CDR3 length equals 18 residues. V was clipped by 1 base and J by 3 bases, with 21 bases between them. The CDR3 bases are TGTGCCAGCAGCTTAGTGAGCTCTTATGTGAAGGGGGACACTGAAGCTTTCTTT. Translating it yields CASSLVSSYVKGDTEAFF.

The chain couples TRBV13 to TRBJ1-1; no clear D. Germline V lookup: CDR1 PRHDT, CDR2 FYEKMQ (reference sequence). V was cut by 8 bases and J by 1 base, with 8 bases left in between. This CDR3 has 12 amino acids. For the CDR3, the DNA is TGTGCCAGCTTGGGAGGGAACACTGAAGCTTTCTTT. Residues: CASLGGNTEAFF.

The chain links TRBV5-1 to TRBJ1-2; 11 bases are a match to TRBD1. Trimming at V came to 0 bases and at J to 6 bases, leaving 7 bases not matched to a gene. The CDR3 is 16 amino acids. CDR1 and CDR2 from the germline V gene are SGHRS and YFSETQ. The CDR3 loop is CASSLVGQGAFDGYTF. The CDR3 bases are TGCGCCAGCAGCTTGGTAGGACAGGGGGCATTTGATGGCTACACCTTC.